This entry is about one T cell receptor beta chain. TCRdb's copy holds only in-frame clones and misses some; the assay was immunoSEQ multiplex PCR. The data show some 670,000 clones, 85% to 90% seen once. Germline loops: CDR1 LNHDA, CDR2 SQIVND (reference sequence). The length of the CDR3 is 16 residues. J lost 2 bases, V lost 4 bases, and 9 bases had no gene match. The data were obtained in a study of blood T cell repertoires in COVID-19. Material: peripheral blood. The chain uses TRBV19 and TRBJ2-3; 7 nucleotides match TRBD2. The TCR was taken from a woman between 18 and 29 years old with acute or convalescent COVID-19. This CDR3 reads CASSTIGRGTTDTQYF. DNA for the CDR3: TGTGCCAGTAGTACGATCGGGCGGGGGACCACAGATACGCAGTATTTT.